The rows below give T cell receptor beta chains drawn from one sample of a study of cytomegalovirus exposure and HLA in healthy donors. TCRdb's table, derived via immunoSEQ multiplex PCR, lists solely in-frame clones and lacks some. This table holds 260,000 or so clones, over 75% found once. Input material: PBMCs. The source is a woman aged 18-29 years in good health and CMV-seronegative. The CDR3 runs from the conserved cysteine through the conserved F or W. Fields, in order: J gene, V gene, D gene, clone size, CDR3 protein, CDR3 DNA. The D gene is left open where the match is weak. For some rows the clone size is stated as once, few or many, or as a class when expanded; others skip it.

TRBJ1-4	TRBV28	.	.	CASSINEKLFF	TGTGCCAGCAGTATAAATGAAAAACTGTTTTTT
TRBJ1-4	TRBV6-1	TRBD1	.	CASSPQGARNEKLFF	TGTGCCAGCAGTCCACAGGGGGCGCGGAATGAAAAACTGTTTTTT
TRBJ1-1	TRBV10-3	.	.	CAISDAINTEAFF	TGTGCCATCAGTGACGCTATAAACACTGAAGCTTTCTTT
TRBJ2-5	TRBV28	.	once	CASSSRGYQETQYF	TGTGCCAGCAGTTCAAGAGGGTACCAAGAGACCCAGTACTTC
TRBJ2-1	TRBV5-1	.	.	CASSSRGGGAYNEQFF	TGCGCCAGCAGCTCAAGGGGGGGAGGGGCCTACAATGAGCAGTTCTTC
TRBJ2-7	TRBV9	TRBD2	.	CASSPDMSGSYEQYF	TGTGCCAGCAGCCCCGATATGAGCGGGAGCTACGAGCAGTACTTC
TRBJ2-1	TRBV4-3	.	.	CASSHLVVSGPNNEQFF	TGCGCCAGCAGCCACTTGGTCGTCAGCGGGCCTAACAATGAGCAGTTCTTC
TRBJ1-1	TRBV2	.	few	CASSEWGGSTEAFF	TGTGCCAGCAGTGAATGGGGGGGGTCCACTGAAGCTTTCTTT
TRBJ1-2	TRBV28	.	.	CASSETSNYGYTF	TGTGCCAGCAGTGAGACATCTAACTATGGCTACACCTTC
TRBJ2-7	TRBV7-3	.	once	CASSSMGHPEQYF	TGTGCCAGCAGCTCGATGGGACACCCGGAGCAGTACTTC
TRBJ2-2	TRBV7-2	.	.	CASQRTTNTGELFF	TGTGCCAGCCAGCGGACGACGAACACCGGGGAGCTGTTTTTT
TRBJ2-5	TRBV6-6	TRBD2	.	CASSLSSGVGAQYF	TGTGCCAGCAGCCTCTCTAGCGGCGTCGGCGCCCAGTACTTC
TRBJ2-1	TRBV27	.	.	CASSPPPYNEQFF	TGTGCCAGCAGCCCCCCTCCTTACAATGAGCAGTTCTTC
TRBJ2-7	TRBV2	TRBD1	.	CASSGDSSYEQYF	TGTGCCAGCAGTGGGGACAGCTCTTACGAGCAGTACTTC
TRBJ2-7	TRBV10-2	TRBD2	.	CASRKLTSQAYEQYF	TGCGCCAGCAGGAAATTGACTAGCCAAGCCTACGAGCAGTACTTC
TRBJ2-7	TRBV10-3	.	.	CAISVGRRVTYEQYF	TGTGCCATCAGTGTGGGGAGGAGGGTAACCTACGAGCAGTACTTC
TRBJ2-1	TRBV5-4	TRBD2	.	CASSFLVLAGGGNEQFF	TGTGCCAGCAGCTTCCTGGTTTTGGCGGGAGGAGGCAATGAGCAGTTCTTC
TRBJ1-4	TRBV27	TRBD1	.	CASSLGTGLTNEKLFF	TGTGCCAGCAGCCTAGGGACAGGGCTAACTAATGAAAAACTGTTTTTT
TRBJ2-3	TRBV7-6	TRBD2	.	CASSFASGTDTQYF	TGTGCCAGCAGCTTTGCTAGCGGAACAGATACGCAGTATTTT
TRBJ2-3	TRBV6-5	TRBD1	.	CASRDRGMSTDTQYF	TGTGCCAGCCGGGACAGGGGAATGAGCACAGATACGCAGTATTTT
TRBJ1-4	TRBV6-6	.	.	CASSHLGGRSNEKLFF	TGTGCCAGCAGCCACCTAGGAGGACGGAGTAATGAAAAACTGTTTTTT
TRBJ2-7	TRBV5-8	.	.	CASSLGQGLTYEQYF	TGTGCCAGCAGCTTGGGTCAGGGCCTCACCTACGAGCAGTACTTC
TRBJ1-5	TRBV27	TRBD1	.	CASRAQGSSNQPQHF	TGTGCCAGCAGAGCACAGGGGAGTAGCAATCAGCCCCAGCATTTT
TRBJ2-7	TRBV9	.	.	CASSPRGSGYEQYF	TGTGCCAGCAGCCCCCGTGGTAGCGGATACGAGCAGTACTTC
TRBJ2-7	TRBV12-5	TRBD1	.	CASAFSTGAAAYEQYF	TGTGCTAGTGCCTTTTCCACAGGGGCCGCTGCATACGAGCAGTACTTC
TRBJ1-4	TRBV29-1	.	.	CSVAATNEKLFF	TGCAGCGTTGCCGCAACTAATGAAAAACTGTTTTTT
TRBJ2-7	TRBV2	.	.	CASSEWTSSSYEQYF	TGTGCCAGCAGTGAGTGGACTTCGAGCTCCTACGAGCAGTACTTC
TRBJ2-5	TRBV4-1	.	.	CASSQGTTTQETQYF	TGCGCCAGCAGCCAAGGGACTACCACACAAGAGACCCAGTACTTC
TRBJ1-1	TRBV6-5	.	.	CASSSRGTGYTEAFF	TGTGCCAGCAGTTCCCGGGGAACGGGGTACACTGAAGCTTTCTTT
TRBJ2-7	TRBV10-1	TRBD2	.	CASSEGLAGAHEQYF	TGCGCCAGCAGTGAAGGGCTAGCGGGAGCTCACGAGCAGTACTTC
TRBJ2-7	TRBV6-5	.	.	CASRQGTGEQYF	TGTGCCAGCAGACAGGGTACGGGGGAGCAGTACTTC
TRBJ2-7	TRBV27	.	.	CASSLSNQGRTYEQYF	TGTGCCAGCAGTTTATCGAACCAGGGCAGAACTTACGAGCAGTACTTC
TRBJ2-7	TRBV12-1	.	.	CASRLFVGLLSHEQYF	TGTGCCAGCAGACTCTTTGTGGGACTACTTTCCCACGAGCAGTACTTC
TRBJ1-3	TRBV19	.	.	CASTVGQTSGNTIYF	TGTGCCAGTACCGTCGGACAAACCTCTGGAAACACCATATATTTT
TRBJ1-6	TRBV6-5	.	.	CASSYLSGNNSPLHF	TGTGCCAGCAGTTACCTGTCAGGGAATAATTCACCCCTCCACTTT
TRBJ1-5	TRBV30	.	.	CAWRSRGGSSNQPQHF	TGTGCCTGGAGGAGTCGGGGGGGGTCTAGCAATCAGCCCCAGCATTTT
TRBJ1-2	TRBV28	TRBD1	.	CASSRQGLSYGYTF	TGTGCCAGCAGCCGACAGGGACTTTCCTATGGCTACACCTTC
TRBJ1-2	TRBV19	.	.	CASSMGIREAYGYTF	TGTGCCAGTAGTATGGGAATACGGGAAGCTTATGGCTACACCTTC
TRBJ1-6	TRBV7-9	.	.	CASSLVGPRHSPLHF	TGTGCCAGCAGCTTAGTGGGTCCCAGGCATTCACCCCTCCACTTT
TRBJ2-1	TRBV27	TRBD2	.	CASSFGGGRALNEQFF	TGTGCCAGCAGTTTTGGTGGCGGGAGGGCCCTCAATGAGCAGTTCTTC
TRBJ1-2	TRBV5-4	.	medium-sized	CASSSDLVDSASNYGYTF	TGTGCCAGCAGCTCAGACCTTGTGGACAGCGCCTCCAACTATGGCTACACCTTC
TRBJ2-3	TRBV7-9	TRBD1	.	CASSLYTGARTDTQYF	TGTGCCAGCAGCTTATATACAGGGGCCCGCACAGATACGCAGTATTTT
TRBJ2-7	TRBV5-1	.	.	CASSGGDSGVGEQYF	TGCGCCAGCAGCGGGGGCGACTCTGGAGTAGGCGAGCAGTACTTC
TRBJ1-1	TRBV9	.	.	CASSAVEGWAEAFF	TGTGCCAGCAGCGCGGTGGAGGGTTGGGCTGAAGCTTTCTTT
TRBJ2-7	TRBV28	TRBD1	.	CASSTNRGSTYEQYF	TGTGCCAGCAGCACGAACAGGGGGTCTACCTACGAGCAGTACTTC
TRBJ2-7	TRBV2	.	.	CASMRTGGYEQYF	TGTGCCAGCATGAGAACAGGCGGCTACGAGCAGTACTTC
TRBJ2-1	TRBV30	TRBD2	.	CAWNSGRALYNEQFF	TGTGCCTGGAATAGCGGGAGGGCCCTCTACAATGAGCAGTTCTTC
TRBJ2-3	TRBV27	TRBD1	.	CASSLPTTGSTRHTQYF	TGTGCCAGCAGTTTACCAACGACAGGGTCCACCCGACATACGCAGTATTTT
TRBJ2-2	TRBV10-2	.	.	CASSELSTGELFF	TGCGCCAGCAGTGAGTTGAGCACCGGGGAGCTGTTTTTT
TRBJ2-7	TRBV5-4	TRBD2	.	CASSLPTSGSSYEQYF	TGTGCCAGCAGCTTGCCGACTAGCGGGAGCTCCTACGAGCAGTACTTC
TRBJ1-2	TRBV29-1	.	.	CSATVGADYGYTF	TGCAGCGCTACCGTAGGGGCAGACTATGGCTACACCTTC
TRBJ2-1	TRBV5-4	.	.	CASSSQGNEQFF	TGTGCCAGCAGCTCCCAGGGCAATGAGCAGTTCTTC
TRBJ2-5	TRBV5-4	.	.	CASSLAGGETQYF	TGTGCCAGCAGCTTGGCCGGAGGAGAGACCCAGTACTTC
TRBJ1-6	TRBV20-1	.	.	CSASRERVHF	TGCAGTGCTAGCCGGGAACGGGTCCACTTT